Listed here is a single T cell receptor beta chain. The antigen is undetermined. Germline values: CDR1 MNHNS, CDR2 SASEGT. Trimming pared 3 bases from V and 5 bases from J, leaving 14 bases between. The length of the CDR3 is 14 residues. Method: immunoSEQ multiplex PCR; TCRdb's copy keeps in-frame clones and lacks some. Of fewer than 85,000 clones in the sample, more than 90% were seen once. These data come from a study of OX40 agonist ivuxolimab in advanced cancers. Points from the study as a whole: Not determined was the antigen specificity of the expanded peripheral T cells. Some nonresponders also had low normalized T-cell clonal expansion.

Autoimmune disease history or systemic immunosuppression disqualified patients. The study sampled blood at baseline, cycle 4 day 1, and cycle 7 day 1. The rearrangement links TRBV6-1 to TRBJ2-7; D not certain. The receptor was derived from an adult with an advanced solid tumor such as melanoma, head and neck, liver or kidney cancer. Sequencing used CD4+ or CD8+ T cells sorted from blood, obtained in a trial of the OX40 agonist ivuxolimab. The CDR3 is CASSELGNLDEQYF. The CDR3 bases are TGTGCCAGCAGTGAGTTAGGGAACCTAGACGAGCAGTACTTC.